One sample yielded the 17 T cell receptor beta chains listed below, sequenced in a study of shared clonotypes between healthy human individuals. The method was immunoSEQ multiplex PCR; TCRdb's version includes in-frame clones alone and lacks a portion of them. The sample lists hundreds of thousands of clones, around 67% occurring once. Sequenced material: memory CD4+ T cells sorted from blood. The subset here: CD45RA-negative fraction. The receptors shown here come from a woman in her twenties or thirties in good health.

In its sample, this clone was seen many times. The rearrangement links TRBV6-1 to TRBJ2-7; 9 positions match TRBD2. The trim removed 4 bases at V and 3 bases at J, leaving 4 bases unmatched. Germline assignment: CDR1 MNHNS and CDR2 SASEGT. The CDR3 is made up of 14 amino acids. Written as DNA, the CDR3 is TGTGCCAGCAGTGGTTCTAGCGGGAACTACGAGCAGTACTTC. Encoded protein: CASSGSSGNYEQYF.

The chain uses TRBV5-6 and TRBJ1-2; D call uncertain. The CDR3 is made up of 13 amino acids. V dropped 0 bases and J dropped 8 bases, with 11 bases sitting between them. Germline CDR1 is SGHDT and CDR2 is YYEEEE. CDR3 sequence (DNA): TGTGCCAGCAGCTTGGGGGTTAAGAGCGGCTACACCTTC. Residues: CASSLGVKSGYTF.

The chain employs TRBV5-1 and TRBJ1-4, with a tentative D call TRBD1 (6 bases). CDR3 size: 16 residues. CDR1 SGHRS and CDR2 YFSETQ come from the germline V gene. Trimming took 0 bases from V and 8 from J, leaving 17 bases between them. CDR3: CASSLVSLQGNEKLFF. In DNA form, the CDR3 reads TGCGCCAGCAGCTTGGTTAGTTTACAGGGCAACGAAAAACTGTTTTTT.

V usage is TRBV5-1 and J usage is TRBJ2-7; no firm D call. The CDR3 totals 12 residues. Looked up from germline, CDR1 is SGHRS and CDR2 is YFSETQ. V lost 0 bases and J 6 bases, leaving 7 bases between the germline ends. CDR3: CASSLVKSEQYF. CDR3 DNA sequence: TGCGCCAGCAGCTTGGTCAAATCCGAGCAGTACTTC.

The chain links TRBV30 to TRBJ2-3; TRBD2 aligns across 7 bases. The V gene's germline CDR1 is GTSNPN and CDR2 SVGIG (reference sequence). There are 14 residues in the CDR3. With 3 bases clipped from V and 4 bases from J, the junction kept 7 bases outside the gene matches. As DNA, the CDR3 is TGTGCCTGGAGCACGGGAGGTCTGGCAGATACGCAGTATTTT. Amino acid sequence: CAWSTGGLADTQYF.

This clone has just a few counts. V is TRBV5-1 and J is TRBJ1-2; no clear D. Per the germline V gene, CDR1 is SGHRS and CDR2 is YFSETQ. Trimming left V 3 bases short and J 1 base short, with 19 bases between. The CDR3 contains 17 residues. The chain's CDR3 is CASSSTGLADFNYGYTF. The CDR3 bases are TGCGCCAGCAGCTCTACGGGCCTCGCTGATTTTAACTATGGCTACACCTTC.

This clone has just a few counts. The chain joins TRBV29-1 to TRBJ1-1, with a tentative D call TRBD1 (5 bases). Trimming stripped 4 bases from V and 0 bases from J, with 15 bases between. CDR3 length: 15 residues. Looked up from germline, CDR1 is SQVTM and CDR2 is ANQGSEA. The DNA for the CDR3 is TGCAGCGTTGGGGGCTTTTTGGGGTTGAACACTGAAGCTTTCTTT. It translates to CSVGGFLGLNTEAFF.

Turning to this clone: Distinct nucleotide sequences in the sample also encode this CDR3. V usage is TRBV5-1 and J usage is TRBJ2-3, with D possibly called TRBD1 or TRBD2 (5 bases each). Per the germline V gene, CDR1 is SGHRS and CDR2 is YFSETQ. The CDR3 has 14 residues. Trimming shortened V by 4 bases and J by 2 bases, and 11 bases separated the two germline ends. CDR3 sequence reads: CASSPGTLTDTQYF. For the CDR3, the DNA is TGCGCCAGCAGCCCAGGGACCCTCACAGATACGCAGTATTTT.

This clone was found a few times. This chain joins TRBV4-2 and TRBJ1-2; weak D call: TRBD1 (6 bases). This CDR3 is 15 amino acids long. Trimming shortened V by 0 bases and J by 7 bases, and 15 bases separated the two germline ends. Germline CDR1 is LGHNA and CDR2 is YNFKEQ. The CDR3 DNA reads as TGTGCCAGCAGCCAAGATTGGCGAACAGGGTCTGGCTACACCTTC. Encoded protein: CASSQDWRTGSGYTF.

The V gene is TRBV5-1, the J gene TRBJ2-1; 9 bases fit TRBD1. CDR1 SGHRS and CDR2 YFSETQ come from the germline V gene. This CDR3 has 20 residues. J was trimmed by 4 bases and V by 4 bases; bases with no gene match: 21. The CDR3 nucleotides read TGCGCCAGCAGCCCAATTCCCGGGACAGGGTATTCTGTACCGTACAATGAGCAGTTCTTC. This sequence encodes CASSPIPGTGYSVPYNEQFF.

The V gene is TRBV7-8, the J gene TRBJ2-3, with D possibly being TRBD1 (5 bases). Per the germline V gene, CDR1 is SGHVS and CDR2 is FQNEAQ. Deletions cut 1 base from V and 5 bases from J, with 13 bases between. This CDR3 is 15 amino acids long. DNA for the CDR3: TGTGCCAGCAGCTTAGTAGGGGTTAGAGAAGATACGCAGTATTTT. It specifies CASSLVGVREDTQYF.

In its sample, this clone was seen a few times. The J gene is TRBJ2-7, the V gene TRBV28, with 15 positions matching TRBD2. The CDR3 is 20 residues long. Per germline, CDR1 MDHEN and CDR2 SYDVKM. Trimming took 7 bases from V and 3 from J; bases not matched to a gene: 19. The CDR3 DNA is TGTGCCAGCATCGCCCGGCTGCCGGGACTAGCGGGAGGATTCAGCTACGAGCAGTACTTC. Its protein is CASIARLPGLAGGFSYEQYF.

The rearrangement uses TRBV6-5 and TRBJ1-4; D is unclear. The CDR3 totals 14 residues. CDR1 MNHEY and CDR2 SVGAGI come from the germline V gene. The V end lost 6 bases, the J end lost 0 bases, and 8 bases lay between the germline ends. DNA of the CDR3: TGTGCCAGCAGCCCCTCTTCAACTAATGAAAAACTGTTTTTT. Protein: CASSPSSTNEKLFF.

The CDR3 sequence: CAWSDLTSGRNTDTQYF. In DNA, the CDR3 is TGTGCCTGGAGCGATCTCACTAGCGGGAGAAACACAGATACGCAGTATTTT. The rearrangement links TRBV30 to TRBJ2-3; 11 bases line up with TRBD2. Germline-derived CDR1 and CDR2 are GTSNPN and SVGIG (reference sequence). The CDR3 has 17 amino acids. Trimming removed 3 bases from V and 2 bases from J; junction bases left unmatched: 10.

Concerning this clone: Different DNA sequences within this sample yield the same CDR3. The chain has TRBV2 and TRBJ1-5; no clear D. Trimming shortened V by 0 bases and J by 4 bases, and 4 bases separated the two germline ends. Germline lookup yields CDR1 SNHLY and CDR2 FYNNEI. CDR3 size: 13 residues. For the CDR3, the DNA is TGTGCCAGCAGTGAAGCGGAGAATCAGCCCCAGCATTTT. Its translation: CASSEAENQPQHF.

V is TRBV27 and J is TRBJ2-7; D is uncertain. Trimming removed 2 bases at V and 3 bases at J, with 14 bases between. The CDR3 sequence is 15 residues long. Germline assignment: CDR1 MNHEY and CDR2 SMNVEV (reference sequence). CDR3 sequence reads: CASSLVPGSDYEQYF. The CDR3 region has the DNA TGTGCCAGCAGTTTAGTGCCAGGATCGGACTACGAGCAGTACTTC.

The rearrangement links TRBV2 to TRBJ2-5; 7 bases fit TRBD1. The junction had 4 bases not matched to a gene; V was cut back by 1 base and J by 5 bases. This CDR3 is 14 amino acids long. Germline values: CDR1 SNHLY, CDR2 FYNNEI. CDR3 bases: TGTGCCAGCAGTGAAGAACAGGGGTGGGAGACCCAGTACTTC. Protein sequence: CASSEEQGWETQYF.